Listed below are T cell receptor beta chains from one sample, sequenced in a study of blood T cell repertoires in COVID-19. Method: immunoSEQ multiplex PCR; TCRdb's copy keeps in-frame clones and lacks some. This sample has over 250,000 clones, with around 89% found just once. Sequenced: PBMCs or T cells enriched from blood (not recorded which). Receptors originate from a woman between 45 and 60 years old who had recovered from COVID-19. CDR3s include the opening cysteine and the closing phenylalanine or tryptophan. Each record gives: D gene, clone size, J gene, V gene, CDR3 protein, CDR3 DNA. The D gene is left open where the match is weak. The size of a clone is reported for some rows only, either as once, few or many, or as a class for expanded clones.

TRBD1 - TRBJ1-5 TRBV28 CASSIRQGKGPQHF TGTGCCAGCAGTATCAGACAGGGAAAAGGGCCCCAGCATTTT
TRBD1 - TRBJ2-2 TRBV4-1 CASSRLLTGGPGELFF TGCGCCAGCAGTCGATTGCTAACAGGGGGCCCGGGGGAGCTGTTTTTT
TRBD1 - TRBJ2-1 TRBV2 CASSASGTGGLFEQFF TGTGCCAGCAGCGCAAGCGGGACAGGGGGCCTTTTTGAGCAGTTCTTC
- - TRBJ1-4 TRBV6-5 CASRDSVNEKLFF TGTGCCAGCAGGGACAGCGTGAATGAAAAACTGTTTTTT
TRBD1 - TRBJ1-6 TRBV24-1 CATSAGGNNSPLHF TGTGCCACCAGTGCAGGGGGCAATAATTCACCCCTCCACTTT
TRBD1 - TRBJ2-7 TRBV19 CASSPGTGAYEQYF TGTGCCAGTAGTCCCGGGACAGGCGCCTACGAGCAGTACTTC
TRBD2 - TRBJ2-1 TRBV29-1 CSVSRGTSGGNEQFF TGCAGCGTCAGCAGAGGGACTAGCGGCGGGAATGAGCAGTTCTTC
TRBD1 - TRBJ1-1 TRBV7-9 CASSIGQGYGYDTEAFF TGTGCCAGCAGCATCGGACAGGGGTATGGTTACGACACTGAAGCTTTCTTT
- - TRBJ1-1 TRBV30 CAYKREVNTEAFF TGTGCCTACAAGAGGGAGGTGAACACTGAAGCTTTCTTT
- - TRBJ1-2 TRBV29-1 CSGMDRAAGGYTF TGCAGCGGAATGGACAGAGCCGCTGGGGGCTACACCTTC
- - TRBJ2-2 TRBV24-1 CATSVGGSGELFF TGTGCCACCAGTGTTGGAGGTTCGGGGGAGCTGTTTTTT
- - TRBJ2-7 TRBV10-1 CASSTFSGPSYEQYF TGCGCCAGCAGTACATTCAGCGGACCCTCCTACGAGCAGTACTTC
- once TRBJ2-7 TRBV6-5 CASSYGPDPRTYEQYF TGTGCCAGCAGTTACGGGCCAGACCCAAGGACTTACGAGCAGTACTTC